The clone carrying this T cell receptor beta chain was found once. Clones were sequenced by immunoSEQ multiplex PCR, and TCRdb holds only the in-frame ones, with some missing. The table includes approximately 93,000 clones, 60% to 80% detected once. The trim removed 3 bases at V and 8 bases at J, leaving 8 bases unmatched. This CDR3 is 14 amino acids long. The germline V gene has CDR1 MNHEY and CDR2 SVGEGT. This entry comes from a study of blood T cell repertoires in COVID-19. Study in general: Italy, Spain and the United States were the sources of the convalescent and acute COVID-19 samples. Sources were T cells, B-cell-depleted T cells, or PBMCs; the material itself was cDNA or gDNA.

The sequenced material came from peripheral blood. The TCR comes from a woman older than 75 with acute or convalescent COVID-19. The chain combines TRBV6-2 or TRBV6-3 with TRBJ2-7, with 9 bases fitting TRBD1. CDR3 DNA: TGTGCCAGCAGTTATTCGGACAGGGGTGGAAAGCAGTACTTC. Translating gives CASSYSDRGGKQYF.